This TCR beta chain stems from a study of breast tumors, draining lymph nodes, adjacent tissues (dated by TCRdb to the mid-2010s). Some background on the complete study: In breast cancer patients, the study compared the TCR beta repertoires of tumor, adjacent nontumor tissue and axillary lymph nodes. The study was designed to assess the relationships and possible T-cell exchange between tumor, surrounding tissue and draining lymph node repertoires in human breast cancer. Overall study outcomes, separate from this receptor: T-cell repertoire diversity in tumors was found to be lower than in lymph nodes but higher than in nontumor tissue, and preferential V and J gene usage was observed. Tumor and nontumor tissue repertoires were significantly more similar in luminal-like than in basal-like breast cancer. The data were considered consistent with the idea that most tumor T cells come from the lymph node and then expand in tumor tissue. The study presented the conclusion that tumor T cells originate in lymph nodes as consistent with a hypothesis, not as something directly demonstrated.

The lymph node samples were taken from the axillary draining lymph nodes of breast cancer patients. Sequencing took place on an Illumina HiSeq 2000. TCR beta chain libraries were generated by multiplex PCR amplification. High-throughput sequencing was used to analyze the amplified TCR beta chain products. In TCRdb, the public reads were trimmed at Q25 with fastp and aligned with MiXCR, with productive beta chains retained. Rows are combined by CDR3 protein, so each entry shows the most common genes and DNA. A total of about 270,000 distinct CDR3 sequences appear in this sample, under 35% of them only once. The ten largest clones add up to under 1.2% of the sample. Concerning this clonotype itself: Its antigen is still unknown. Base qualities are not at hand, and no much larger clone is one base apart.

This sequence originates from a female donor with breast cancer. Some clones in this sample may be carry-over from other donors' samples. Sequencing input: axillary lymph node tissue.

The DNA sequence is TGTGCCAGCAGTCTTCTAGCGGGCACAGATACGCAGTATTTT. It codes for CASSLLAGTDTQYF. The chain couples TRBV27 to TRBJ2-3; 7 central bases correspond to TRBD2. Trimming leaves V shorter by 5 bases and J shorter by 1 base, with the junction holding 3 bases beyond the gene matches. The CDR3, cysteine through phenylalanine, is 14 amino acids long. CDR3 DNA is the only sequence kept; it has 42 bases, read in frame from the first base. The CDR1 and CDR2 encoded by the germline V gene (reference sequence) are MNHEY and SMNVEV.